A selection of T cell receptor beta chains follows, all from one sample in a study of siplizumab effects on memory and regulatory T cells. TCRdb's table, derived via immunoSEQ multiplex PCR, lists solely in-frame clones and lacks some. This sample yields some 110,000 clones, of which about 93% are seen a single time; around 0.62% belongs to the top ten. Sequencing input: Tregs sorted from blood. These receptors were taken from a human donor in good health. The CDR3 runs from the conserved cysteine through the conserved F or W. A D gene is named only where the DNA matches it firmly. Expanded clones are given a class, and other clones once, few, many or no size at all.

clone size: NA
J gene: TRBJ1-1
D gene: NA
V gene: TRBV10-2
CDR3 DNA: TGCGCCAGCAGGAAAGGGCAAACTGAAGCTTTCTTT
CDR3 protein: CASRKGQTEAFF

clone size: NA
J gene: TRBJ2-5
D gene: NA
V gene: TRBV10-3
CDR3 DNA: TGTGCCATCAGCGAAGACTCCAGCCTGACCCAGTACTTC
CDR3 protein: CAISEDSSLTQYF

clone size: NA
J gene: TRBJ1-2
D gene: NA
V gene: TRBV27
CDR3 DNA: TGTGCCAGCACCCCTACGCTTAGAACCAACTATGGCTACACCTTC
CDR3 protein: CASTPTLRTNYGYTF

clone size: NA
J gene: TRBJ1-4
D gene: TRBD1
V gene: TRBV9
CDR3 DNA: TGTGCCAGCAGCGCCGGGACAGTCCGTAATGAAAAACTGTTTTTT
CDR3 protein: CASSAGTVRNEKLFF

clone size: NA
J gene: TRBJ2-5
D gene: TRBD2
V gene: TRBV12-5
CDR3 DNA: TGTGCTAGTGGTTTGCAGCGGGGGGGCCGGGAGACCCAGTACTTC
CDR3 protein: CASGLQRGGRETQYF

clone size: NA
J gene: TRBJ2-2
D gene: NA
V gene: TRBV7-2
CDR3 DNA: TGTGCCAGCAGCTTAGCCAGGGTTGGCACCGGGGAGCTGTTTTTT
CDR3 protein: CASSLARVGTGELFF

clone size: NA
J gene: TRBJ2-5
D gene: TRBD2
V gene: TRBV5-6
CDR3 DNA: TGTGCCAGCAGCTTAGCGGGGGGGCAAGAGACCCAGTACTTC
CDR3 protein: CASSLAGGQETQYF

clone size: NA
J gene: TRBJ1-5
D gene: TRBD1
V gene: TRBV6-5
CDR3 DNA: TGTGCCAGCAAGAAGGGACAGAAGAATCAGCCCCAGCATTTT
CDR3 protein: CASKKGQKNQPQHF

clone size: NA
J gene: TRBJ2-1
D gene: TRBD2
V gene: TRBV6-6
CDR3 DNA: TGTGCCGCGAAGGGACTAGCGGGTTACAATGAGCAGTTCTTC
CDR3 protein: CAAKGLAGYNEQFF

clone size: once
J gene: TRBJ2-7
D gene: TRBD2
V gene: TRBV7-9
CDR3 DNA: TGTGCCAGCAGCTTCCCCACTAGCGGGTCCTCTAGCTCCTACGAGCAGTACTTC
CDR3 protein: CASSFPTSGSSSSYEQYF

clone size: NA
J gene: TRBJ2-7
D gene: NA
V gene: TRBV11-3
CDR3 DNA: TGTGCCAGCCGCCGGAGTCCCCCTTCCTACGAGCAGTACTTC
CDR3 protein: CASRRSPPSYEQYF

clone size: NA
J gene: TRBJ2-1
D gene: NA
V gene: TRBV25-1
CDR3 DNA: TGTGCCAGCAGCCCTCACTACAATGAGCAGTTCTTC
CDR3 protein: CASSPHYNEQFF

clone size: once
J gene: TRBJ1-1
D gene: NA
V gene: TRBV19
CDR3 DNA: TGTGCCAGTAGGTTAGGGGGGAACACTGAAGCTTTCTTT
CDR3 protein: CASRLGGNTEAFF

clone size: once
J gene: TRBJ1-2
D gene: NA
V gene: TRBV5-4
CDR3 DNA: TGTGCCAGCAGCCTGGACAGCAGCTATGGCTACACCTTC
CDR3 protein: CASSLDSSYGYTF

clone size: NA
J gene: TRBJ2-7
D gene: TRBD2
V gene: TRBV4-2
CDR3 DNA: TGTGCCAGCAGCCAGGCTGGACTAGCGGCCTCCTACGAGCAGTACTTC
CDR3 protein: CASSQAGLAASYEQYF

clone size: NA
J gene: TRBJ2-1
D gene: TRBD2
V gene: TRBV5-1
CDR3 DNA: TGCGCCAGCAGCAACCTAGCGGGGGGCAATGAGCAGTTCTTC
CDR3 protein: CASSNLAGGNEQFF

clone size: once
J gene: TRBJ2-7
D gene: NA
V gene: TRBV2
CDR3 DNA: TGTGCCAGCATAAGGGACGCCGCCTACGAGCAGTACTTC
CDR3 protein: CASIRDAAYEQYF

clone size: NA
J gene: TRBJ1-5
D gene: NA
V gene: TRBV2
CDR3 DNA: TGTGCCAGCAGTGATCTAAGAACGGTTAGCAATCAGCCCCAGCATTTT
CDR3 protein: CASSDLRTVSNQPQHF

clone size: NA
J gene: TRBJ2-5
D gene: NA
V gene: TRBV9
CDR3 DNA: TGTGCCAGCAGCGTAGTCCAGGGGTGCATCCAAGAGACCCAGTACTTC
CDR3 protein: CASSVVQGCIQETQYF

clone size: NA
J gene: TRBJ1-5
D gene: NA
V gene: TRBV29-1
CDR3 DNA: TGCAGCGTCTTAGACAGCCACAATCAGCCCCAGCATTTT
CDR3 protein: CSVLDSHNQPQHF

clone size: NA
J gene: TRBJ1-5
D gene: NA
V gene: TRBV6-5
CDR3 DNA: TGTGCCAGCAGTACCAGGGACAATCAGCCCCAGCATTTT
CDR3 protein: CASSTRDNQPQHF

clone size: NA
J gene: TRBJ2-3
D gene: TRBD2
V gene: TRBV7-2
CDR3 DNA: TGTGCCAGCAGCCTGGGACTAGCGGGAGGTGTCACAGATACGCAGTATTTT
CDR3 protein: CASSLGLAGGVTDTQYF

clone size: NA
J gene: TRBJ2-2
D gene: NA
V gene: TRBV9
CDR3 DNA: TGTGCCAGCAGCGTAGGCACCGGGGAGCTGTTTTTT
CDR3 protein: CASSVGTGELFF

clone size: NA
J gene: TRBJ1-2
D gene: NA
V gene: TRBV28
CDR3 DNA: TGTGCCAGCAGTTTCCTGGGCTATGGCTACACCTTC
CDR3 protein: CASSFLGYGYTF

clone size: NA
J gene: TRBJ2-2
D gene: NA
V gene: TRBV2
CDR3 DNA: TGTGCCAGCAGTGAAGGACAGAACACCGGGGAGCTGTTTTTT
CDR3 protein: CASSEGQNTGELFF

clone size: once
J gene: TRBJ2-7
D gene: TRBD1
V gene: TRBV30
CDR3 DNA: TGTGCCTGGAGTGTCGCCGGGACAGGCTACTACGAGCAGTACTTC
CDR3 protein: CAWSVAGTGYYEQYF

clone size: NA
J gene: TRBJ2-2
D gene: TRBD1
V gene: TRBV11-3
CDR3 DNA: TGTGCCAGCAGCTTCGACAGGGGCCGCGCCGGGGAGCTGTTTTTT
CDR3 protein: CASSFDRGRAGELFF

clone size: NA
J gene: TRBJ2-5
D gene: TRBD2
V gene: TRBV9
CDR3 DNA: TGTGCCAGCAGCGTATCGTTTACTAGCGGCCAAGAGACCCAGTACTTC
CDR3 protein: CASSVSFTSGQETQYF

clone size: NA
J gene: TRBJ1-4
D gene: NA
V gene: TRBV29-1
CDR3 DNA: TGCAGCGTCTCTGGTGCAACTAATGAAAAACTGTTTTTT
CDR3 protein: CSVSGATNEKLFF

clone size: once
J gene: TRBJ2-7
D gene: NA
V gene: TRBV6-5
CDR3 DNA: TGTGCCAGCAGTTACAATAGTAACAGTCCCTCCTTGGGGCAGTACTTC
CDR3 protein: CASSYNSNSPSLGQYF

clone size: NA
J gene: TRBJ2-3
D gene: NA
V gene: TRBV19
CDR3 DNA: TGTGCCAGTCGATTCGGGGGAACAGATACGCAGTATTTT
CDR3 protein: CASRFGGTDTQYF

clone size: NA
J gene: TRBJ2-2
D gene: NA
V gene: TRBV6-6
CDR3 DNA: TGTGCCAGCAGTAGGGACACCCACACCGGGGAGCTGTTTTTT
CDR3 protein: CASSRDTHTGELFF

clone size: NA
J gene: TRBJ2-1
D gene: TRBD2
V gene: TRBV29-1
CDR3 DNA: TGCAGCGTTGTTTTTTTCGGCGGGAGGGTAAACGCCTACAATGAGCAGTTCTTC
CDR3 protein: CSVVFFGGRVNAYNEQFF

clone size: NA
J gene: TRBJ1-1
D gene: NA
V gene: TRBV5-1
CDR3 DNA: TGCGCCAGCCATTCGAACACTGAAGCTTTCTTT
CDR3 protein: CASHSNTEAFF

clone size: NA
J gene: TRBJ2-5
D gene: TRBD1
V gene: TRBV5-6
CDR3 DNA: TGTGCCAGCAGCCGAGCCCGATATGGGACAGGCGAACAAGAGACCCAGTACTTC
CDR3 protein: CASSRARYGTGEQETQYF

clone size: NA
J gene: TRBJ2-7
D gene: NA
V gene: TRBV29-1
CDR3 DNA: TGCAGCGTCGGATTTGGTGACAGAATCTCCCACGAGCAGTACTTC
CDR3 protein: CSVGFGDRISHEQYF

clone size: NA
J gene: TRBJ1-5
D gene: NA
V gene: TRBV6-5
CDR3 DNA: TGTGCCAGCAGTTACTCGAGGTACAGCCGTACTCCCCAGCATTTT
CDR3 protein: CASSYSRYSRTPQHF

clone size: NA
J gene: TRBJ2-7
D gene: NA
V gene: TRBV6-5
CDR3 DNA: TGTGCCAGCAGTCCTCGGGGGCACGAGCAGTACTTC
CDR3 protein: CASSPRGHEQYF

clone size: NA
J gene: TRBJ2-5
D gene: NA
V gene: TRBV6-1
CDR3 DNA: TGTGCCAGCATGCAGTTGGGGGGTCAAGAGACCCAGTACTTC
CDR3 protein: CASMQLGGQETQYF

clone size: NA
J gene: TRBJ2-7
D gene: NA
V gene: TRBV30
CDR3 DNA: TGTGCCTGGAGCCCCGGACTCGCATACGAGCAGTACTTC
CDR3 protein: CAWSPGLAYEQYF

clone size: NA
J gene: TRBJ2-7
D gene: NA
V gene: TRBV5-1
CDR3 DNA: TGCGCCAGCAGCTTGGTTGGGGCAAAAGGCTACGAGCAGTACTTC
CDR3 protein: CASSLVGAKGYEQYF

clone size: NA
J gene: TRBJ1-2
D gene: NA
V gene: TRBV11-2
CDR3 DNA: TGTGCCAGCAGCTCCGCCCTCGAGGGCTATGGCTACACCTTC
CDR3 protein: CASSSALEGYGYTF

clone size: NA
J gene: TRBJ1-1
D gene: NA
V gene: TRBV4-1
CDR3 DNA: TGCGCCAGCAGCCAAGGCCGAGGAGGGGTTGGGAACACTGAAGCTTTCTTT
CDR3 protein: CASSQGRGGVGNTEAFF

clone size: NA
J gene: TRBJ2-5
D gene: TRBD2
V gene: TRBV5-1
CDR3 DNA: TGCGCCAGTAGTCGTTGGGGGGGAAAAGAGACCCAGTACTTC
CDR3 protein: CASSRWGGKETQYF

clone size: NA
J gene: TRBJ2-1
D gene: TRBD2
V gene: TRBV2
CDR3 DNA: TGTGCCAGCATCTTGCGACTAGCGGGATATGAGCAGTTCTTC
CDR3 protein: CASILRLAGYEQFF

clone size: NA
J gene: TRBJ1-3
D gene: NA
V gene: TRBV9
CDR3 DNA: TGTGCCAGCAGCGCGAGCGGGGTCGGGCGCTCTGGAAACACCATATATTTT
CDR3 protein: CASSASGVGRSGNTIYF

clone size: NA
J gene: TRBJ2-7
D gene: TRBD2
V gene: TRBV19
CDR3 DNA: TGTGCCAGTAGTATTTCCTTAACTAGCGTGTACGAGCAGTACTTC
CDR3 protein: CASSISLTSVYEQYF

clone size: NA
J gene: TRBJ1-1
D gene: NA
V gene: TRBV2
CDR3 DNA: TGTGCCAGCACGGGGACGAGGAACACTGAAGCTTTCTTT
CDR3 protein: CASTGTRNTEAFF

clone size: NA
J gene: TRBJ2-7
D gene: NA
V gene: TRBV5-4
CDR3 DNA: TGTGCCAGCAGCTTGTCAGCCATCGGGTCATCCTACGAGCAGTACTTC
CDR3 protein: CASSLSAIGSSYEQYF

clone size: NA
J gene: TRBJ1-5
D gene: NA
V gene: TRBV7-9
CDR3 DNA: TGTGCCAGCAGCTTACAGGGGATGGATCAGCCCCAGCATTTT
CDR3 protein: CASSLQGMDQPQHF

clone size: NA
J gene: TRBJ1-2
D gene: TRBD1
V gene: TRBV18
CDR3 DNA: TGTGCCAGCTCACCACTGCCGGGACAGGGGGCTACTAACTATGGCTACACCTTC
CDR3 protein: CASSPLPGQGATNYGYTF

clone size: NA
J gene: TRBJ2-3
D gene: NA
V gene: TRBV19
CDR3 DNA: TGTGCCAGTAAACCGAAAGTGGGCTATTACACAGATACGCAGTATTTT
CDR3 protein: CASKPKVGYYTDTQYF

clone size: NA
J gene: TRBJ1-2
D gene: NA
V gene: TRBV12-5
CDR3 DNA: TGTGCTAGTGGTTTCGACAGCTCCTATGGCTACACCTTC
CDR3 protein: CASGFDSSYGYTF

clone size: NA
J gene: TRBJ2-7
D gene: NA
V gene: TRBV20-1
CDR3 DNA: TGCAGTGCTAGAGGGTTCGGCGAGCAGTACTTC
CDR3 protein: CSARGFGEQYF